Shown below are 5 T cell receptor beta chains from a single sample sequenced in a study of T-cell memory formation after mild COVID-19. MiXCR was run by TCRdb on the 5' RACE reads, yielding one entry per CDR3 protein. The sample shows hundreds of thousands of distinct CDR3 sequences, more than 20% of them seen only once. Sequencing input: PBMCs or a T cell subset sorted from them (not recorded which). The receptors here all came from an adult woman who had mild COVID-19 (a few samples of this study predate the infection). Cell type and time point are not known.

This clonotype turned up a few times. V and J are TRBV7-2 and TRBJ2-7, with D perhaps TRBD2 (6 bases). In germline, CDR1 is SGHTA, CDR2 FQGNSA. Trimming removed 4 bases at V and 7 bases at J, with 17 bases between. The CDR3 runs 14 residues. In nucleotides, the CDR3 is TGTGCCAGCAGCTCACCAAATGGGGCGGGGGAGCAGTACTTC. This translates into CASSSPNGAGEQYF.

The rearrangement uses TRBV12-3 or TRBV12-4 and TRBJ2-7, with D possibly TRBD1 on 6 matching bases. The CDR3 has 12 amino acids. V lost 4 bases to trimming and J lost 7 bases, with 11 bases between them. The CDR3 nucleotides read TGTGCCAGCAGTTCAGGGGCTCGGGAGCAGTACTTC. Amino acids: CASSSGAREQYF.

This clonotype was counted only a few times. The chain couples TRBV12-3 or TRBV12-4 to TRBJ2-2; no firm D call. This CDR3 spans 11 amino acids. The V end lost 2 bases, the J end lost 7 bases, and 2 bases lay between the germline ends. The CDR3 sequence is CASSLYGELFF. CDR3 in DNA: TGTGCCAGCAGTTTATACGGGGAGCTGTTTTTT.

This clonotype was seen repeatedly, ten times or more. V gene TRBV5-6 combines with J gene TRBJ2-7; 8 bases agree with TRBD1. Per germline, CDR1 SGHDT and CDR2 YYEEEE. CDR3 length equals 16 residues. Germline trimming cut 3 bases from V and 4 bases from J; bases unmatched to any gene: 12. As DNA, the CDR3 is TGTGCCAGCAGCTGGGGTCCGTTAGGACAGGGATACGAGCAGTACTTC. This sequence encodes CASSWGPLGQGYEQYF. Variable domain in full (rest from reference TRBV5-6 and TRBJ2-7): DAGVTQSPTHLIKTRGQQVTLRCSPKSGHDTVSWYQQALGQGPQFIFQYYEEEERQRGNFPDRFSGHQFPNYSSELNVNALLLGDSALYLCASSWGPLGQGYEQYFGPGTRLTVT.

This chain links TRBV12-3 or TRBV12-4 with TRBJ1-1; D may be TRBD1 (6 bases). Trimming took off 5 bases at V and 1 base at J, with 8 bases between the two ends. This CDR3 is built from 13 residues. The CDR3 sequence is CASSQGKNTEAFF. CDR3 nucleotide sequence: TGTGCCAGCAGTCAGGGGAAGAACACTGAAGCTTTCTTT.